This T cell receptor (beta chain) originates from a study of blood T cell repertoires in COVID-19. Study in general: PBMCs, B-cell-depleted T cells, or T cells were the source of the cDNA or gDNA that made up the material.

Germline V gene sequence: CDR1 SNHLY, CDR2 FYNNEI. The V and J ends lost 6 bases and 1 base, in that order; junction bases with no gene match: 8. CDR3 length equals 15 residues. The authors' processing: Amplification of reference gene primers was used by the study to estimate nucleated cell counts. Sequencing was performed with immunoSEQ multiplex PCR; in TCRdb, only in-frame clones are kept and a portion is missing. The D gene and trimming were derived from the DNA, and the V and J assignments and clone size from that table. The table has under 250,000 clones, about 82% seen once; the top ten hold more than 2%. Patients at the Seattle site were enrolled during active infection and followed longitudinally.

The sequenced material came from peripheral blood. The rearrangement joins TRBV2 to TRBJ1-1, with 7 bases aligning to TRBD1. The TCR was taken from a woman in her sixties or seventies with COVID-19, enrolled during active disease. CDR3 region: CASRAQGDWNTEAFF. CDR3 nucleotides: TGTGCCAGCAGGGCTCAGGGGGATTGGAACACTGAAGCTTTCTTT.